Listed below are T cell receptor beta chains from one sample, sequenced in a study of T cells after yellow fever vaccination. TCRdb reprocessed the 5' RACE reads with MiXCR, giving one entry per CDR3 protein. The data show about 430,000 distinct CDR3 sequences, roughly a sixth seen once. This material consisted of PBMCs, taken before the yellow fever booster vaccination. These receptors were collected from a young man who received the YFV17D yellow fever vaccine. Both conserved end residues are part of each CDR3. The order of the fields is V gene, D gene, J gene, clone size, CDR3 DNA, CDR3 protein. A D gene is named only where the DNA matches it firmly. Only some rows state a clone size, as once, few, many or a class for expanded clones.

TRBV7-6	NA	TRBJ2-2	few	TGTGCCAGCAGCTCCTGGGACCAGAACACCGGGGAGCTGTTTTTT	CASSSWDQNTGELFF
TRBV10-3	TRBD1	TRBJ1-3	NA	TGTGCCATCAGAGGGACAGGGACGATCTCTGGAAACACCATATATTTT	CAIRGTGTISGNTIYF
TRBV7-9	NA	TRBJ2-7	many	TGTGCCAGCAGCCCGTGGACAGCTACCTACGAGCAGTACTTC	CASSPWTATYEQYF
TRBV5-1	NA	TRBJ2-3	NA	TGCGCCAGCAGCTTGTCCCCTTTCACAGATACGCAGTATTTT	CASSLSPFTDTQYF
TRBV12-3/TRBV12-4	TRBD1	TRBJ1-1	NA	TGTGCCAGCTACAGGGGGACAGATGAAGCTTTCTTT	CASYRGTDEAFF
TRBV20-1	NA	TRBJ1-1	NA	TGCAGTGCTAGTCCAGGCGGACGGATCAACACTGAAGCTTTCTTT	CSASPGGRINTEAFF
TRBV5-1	NA	TRBJ1-2	NA	TGCGCCAGCAGCTTGTGGGGACTTCAGCCCACCTTC	CASSLWGLQPTF
TRBV9	TRBD1	TRBJ1-2	NA	TGTGCCAGCAGCCCCGGAGGGGGACAGATCTATGGCTACACCTTC	CASSPGGGQIYGYTF
TRBV5-5	NA	TRBJ2-2	many	TGTGCCAGCAGCTCCTACACCGGGGAGCTGTTTTTT	CASSSYTGELFF
TRBV7-9	NA	TRBJ2-1	NA	TGTGCCAGCAGCCGAAGCGGGCTAGGTGAGCAGTTCTTC	CASSRSGLGEQFF
TRBV4-2	TRBD2	TRBJ2-5	few	TGTGCCAGCAGCCAAGATATGTCTAGCGGGTGGGAGACCCAGTACTTC	CASSQDMSSGWETQYF